Shown below are 8 T cell receptor beta chains from a single sample sequenced in a study of CD8 T cells in ankylosing spondylitis. Study-wide results and limits: A TCR beta motif of eight or nine highly homologous variants seemed to mark ankylosing spondylitis blood.

Antigen specificity for these receptors is unknown. TCRdb passed the 5' RACE reads through MiXCR, listing each CDR3 protein once. In the table there are about 500,000 distinct CDR3 sequences, roughly 5.3% of which are singletons. Sequenced material: blood, either unsorted or a sorted T cell fraction (not recorded which). The receptors shown here come from a male donor with ankylosing spondylitis.

This clonotype has a count of ten or more. The V call is TRBV4-3, the J call TRBJ1-5, with D perhaps matching TRBD1 (6 bases). V lost 5 bases and J 2 bases, leaving 16 bases between the germline ends. The CDR3 is 16 amino acids. The germline CDR1 and CDR2 sequences are LGHNA and YSLEER. This CDR3 reads CASSSQAGAGNQPQHF. The CDR3 DNA sequence: TGCGCCAGCAGCTCGCAGGCGGGGGCGGGCAATCAGCCCCAGCATTTT.

This clonotype was detected many times. The chain has TRBV27 and TRBJ2-2; tentatively, D is TRBD2 (5 bases). This CDR3 contains 13 residues. The germline CDR1 and CDR2 sequences are MNHEY and SMNVEV (reference sequence). Trimming removed 6 bases at V and 6 bases at J, with 11 bases between. DNA for the CDR3: TGTGCCAGCAGACCCCCGGGGTCCGGGGAGCTGTTTTTT. Protein product: CASRPPGSGELFF.

This clonotype has more than one count but fewer than ten. This sequence joins TRBV24-1 and TRBJ2-1, with TRBD2 matching 11 bases. Germline trimming cut 3 bases from V and 7 bases from J; bases unmatched to any gene: 7. Germline-derived CDR1 and CDR2 are KGHDR and SFDVKD. The CDR3 sequence is 16 residues long. Here the CDR3 reads CATSDRSGRARNEQFF. The CDR3 region has the DNA TGTGCCACCAGTGATCGTAGCGGGAGGGCCCGGAATGAGCAGTTCTTC.

This clonotype was observed at least ten times. This chain connects TRBV20-1 to TRBJ2-1; 11 nucleotides line up with TRBD2. Trimming cost V 3 bases and J 10 bases; bases outside gene matches: 8. The length of the CDR3 is 14 residues. The germline CDR1 and CDR2 sequences are DFQATT and SNEGSKA (reference sequence). CDR3 DNA: TGCAGTGCTAGTAGACTAGCGGGGTTCGGAGAGCAGTTCTTC. Its protein is CSASRLAGFGEQFF.

The chain employs TRBV6-2 or TRBV6-3 and TRBJ2-1, with D tentatively TRBD2 (6 bases). Germline-derived CDR1 and CDR2 are MNHEY and SVGEGT. V lost 5 bases, J lost 8 bases, and 19 bases lay in between. The CDR3 runs 15 residues. The CDR3 spells CASSISTAGTDEQFF. The CDR3 bases are TGTGCCAGCAGTATCTCTACAGCGGGTACGGATGAGCAGTTCTTC.

The rearrangement links TRBV18 to TRBJ1-1, with D perhaps TRBD1 (5 bases). Trimming pared 1 base from V and 3 bases from J, leaving 15 bases between. In germline, CDR1 is KGHSH, CDR2 LQKENI. This CDR3 has 16 amino acids. The CDR3 protein is CASSPRVRGADTEAFF. Here the CDR3 DNA reads TGTGCCAGCTCACCACGTGTGAGGGGCGCGGACACTGAAGCTTTCTTT.

About this clonotype: A much larger clone lies a single base off, so this may be a read error. The rearrangement joins TRBV20-1 to TRBJ2-1; D gene unclear. V shed 0 bases and J shed 5 bases, with 17 bases lying between them. Per germline, CDR1 DFQATT and CDR2 SNEGSKA (reference sequence). The CDR3 covers 16 residues. The CDR3 protein is CSARDLRMVRDNEQFF. CDR3 nucleotides: TGCAGTGCTAGAGACCTAAGGATGGTTAGGGACAATGAGCAGTTCTTC.

This clonotype has at least ten counts. The rearrangement joins TRBV3-1 to TRBJ2-1, with TRBD1 identical over 9 bases. The trim removed 8 bases at V and 5 bases at J, leaving 7 bases unmatched. Germline CDR1 reads LGHDT; CDR2 reads YNNKEL (reference sequence). This CDR3 has 14 amino acids. The CDR3 spells CASVHRTGDNEQFF. CDR3 coding DNA: TGTGCCAGCGTTCATCGGACAGGGGACAATGAGCAGTTCTTC.